The rows below give T cell receptor beta chains drawn from one sample of a study of T-cell reconstitution after alpha-beta-depleted transplantation in children. A single record per CDR3 protein comes from TCRdb applying MiXCR to the PCR reads. The data show more than 400,000 distinct CDR3 sequences, about an eighth seen once. Sequenced here: PBMCs, mostly from graft donor cells, sampled 180 days after TCRalphabeta/CD19-depleted stem cell transplant. The source is a female patient between 2 and 15 years old who had a stem cell transplant for aplastic anemia, so the T cells may come from the graft donor. CDR3s leave out the opening cysteine and the closing phenylalanine or tryptophan. Size is stated for part of the rows, as once, few or many counts, or as a class when the clone is expanded.

V gene	clone size	J gene	CDR3 protein
TRBV20-1	-	TRBJ2-3	SARVPRFFREITDTQY
TRBV5-6	-	TRBJ2-3	ASSLLVRREPDTQY
TRBV12-3/TRBV12-4	many	TRBJ1-2	ASSPVNYGYT
TRBV13	few	TRBJ2-1	ASNPNWVAGLYNEQF
TRBV14	-	TRBJ1-4	ASSQDWARGAANEKLF
TRBV28	few	TRBJ1-2	ASSQIQGQGYGYT
TRBV6-1	-	TRBJ2-1	ASNRWGQGVNLAYNEQF
TRBV5-6	few	TRBJ2-7	ASSLSLQGYEQY
TRBV24-1	few	TRBJ2-1	ATSSLAGIYNEQF
TRBV28	few	TRBJ2-7	ASSASTKEQY
TRBV6-2/TRBV6-3	-	TRBJ1-1	ATQIRNEAF
TRBV5-1	many	TRBJ1-1	ASSLVLNTEAF
TRBV30	once	TRBJ1-3	AWKTARVPGNTIY
TRBV7-6	few	TRBJ1-3	ASSFASSGNTIY
TRBV20-1	few	TRBJ2-1	SASDRTSGRQTYNEQF
TRBV29-1	-	TRBJ2-2	SVDGLAQTGELF
TRBV7-8	few	TRBJ1-2	ASSLGQVGGYT
TRBV3-1	few	TRBJ1-5	ASSQGAGGAGGQPQH
TRBV20-1	-	TRBJ2-1	SARDLSGRRLEQF
TRBV30	few	TRBJ2-3	AWSAPVGLADTQY
TRBV3-1	many	TRBJ2-2	ASSQEEQGYTGELF
TRBV10-3	-	TRBJ2-6	AISELATGSMGANVLT